This TCR beta chain was captured in a study of T-cell memory formation after mild COVID-19 (dated by TCRdb to the early 2020s). Looking at the study overall: TCR sequence clusters from the two donors were found to be largely donor specific. Longitudinal TCRalpha and TCRbeta repertoire sequencing tracked T-cell clones expanding and contracting after mild COVID-19 in two donors. Two young, previously healthy adult volunteers made up the cohort, one male and one female. Study-level results and caveats: Clones that contracted from day 15 to 85 showed balanced CD4/CD8 phenotypes, whereas a second wave of clones that expanded from day 15 to 37 leaned towards CD4+. Contracting CD4+ clones were located mainly in the CM and EM memory subsets, whereas CD8+ clones were found to be enriched in EMRA. The study covered only a couple of mild cases, and larger cohorts including severe cases with pre-infection samples were considered necessary. Some responding clones were detected in pre-infection memory, suggesting pre-existing cross-reactive memory T cells joined the SARS-CoV-2 response. The second-wave clones that peaked on day 37 were not confirmed to be SARS-CoV-2 specific.

This clonotype was seen a few times. Its antigen is currently not known. Qualities for individual bases were not recorded, and no much larger clone is one base off. The CDR3 numbers 14 residues from cysteine through phenylalanine. Solely the CDR3 DNA is kept, with 42 bases framed from the first base. Ends trimmed: V by 1 base, J by 6 bases; bases unmatched to a gene: 5. The germline V gene (reference sequence) provides CDR1 SEHNR and CDR2 FQNEAQ. Sequenced using an Illumina NovaSeq 6000. TCRalpha and TCRbeta cDNA libraries were built by 5'RACE with constant-segment primers, adding sample barcodes and unique molecular identifiers. Trizol reagent was used to extract RNA from every sample. Libraries were amplified in two PCR steps, with a second sample barcode and Illumina TruSeq adapters added in the second step. Sequencing of libraries was performed on an Illumina NovaSeq with 2 x 150 bp paired-end reads. The authors processed their data as follows. The reads were demultiplexed and collapsed into UMI-guided consensus sequences using migec v1.2.7. Using mixcr v2.1.11, UMI consensuses were aligned to TRA and TRB V and J templates and then assembled into clonotypes. Clonotypes were classified as expanded or contracted when called significant by both edgeR and NoisET, with noise models trained on biological replicates. edgeR calls used a false discovery rate-adjusted p below 0.01 and a log2 fold-change threshold of 1. PCA with hierarchical clustering of max-normalized trajectories of the 1000 most abundant clonotypes was used as exploratory dynamics analysis. Each responding clone was given a CD4 or CD8 phenotype based on the CD4+ and CD8+ repertoires, which had been sequenced separately. TCRdb took the public reads, trimmed them with fastp at Q25, ran MiXCR for clone calling and kept in-frame beta chains. Records with the same CDR3 protein are collapsed into one entry carrying the most frequent genes and DNA. The V and J calls were determined by TCRdb, not by the authors. The sample includes hundreds of thousands of distinct CDR3 sequences, with 20% to 25% observed a single time. The ten largest clones take up about 8.7% of the sample.

Ficoll-Paque density gradient centrifugation was used to isolate PBMCs. In this chain, TRBV7-9 is recombined with TRBJ1-1; the junction holds 7 bases that match TRBD1. This clonotype was obtained from an adult woman who had mild COVID-19 (a few samples of this study predate the infection). The sample titles of this study are shuffled in the database, so cell type and time point are left out; the donor was told from shared clones. Input material: PBMCs or a T cell subset sorted from them (not recorded which). CDR3 protein: CASSLVQGQAEAFF. The sequenced DNA is TGTGCCAGCAGCTTAGTACAGGGGCAGGCTGAAGCTTTCTTT.